This T cell receptor (beta chain) originates from a study of blood T cell repertoires in COVID-19. Looking at the study overall: Samples taken during acute and convalescent COVID-19 were collected in the United States, Italy and Spain. Sample material is recorded as cDNA or gDNA derived from T cells, B-cell-depleted T cells, or PBMCs.

TCRdb keeps only in-frame clones here, not all; method: immunoSEQ multiplex PCR. The data contain about 400,000 clones, around 92% of them singletons. Germline V gives CDR1 SGHRS, CDR2 YFSETQ. V lost 0 bases, J lost 0 bases, and 7 bases stayed unmatched. The CDR3 is 17 residues long. The origin of this receptor is a man aged 35 to 55 with acute or convalescent COVID-19. This rearrangement joins TRBV5-1 to TRBJ1-1; TRBD1 matches at 8 bases. The sequencing input was peripheral blood. The CDR3: CASSLELAGGLNTEAFF. CDR3 DNA sequence: TGCGCCAGCAGCTTGGAATTGGCAGGGGGCTTGAACACTGAAGCTTTCTTT.